Here is one T cell receptor (beta chain) with its context. Every TCR library consumed roughly 3,500 ng of total RNA. TCRdb reprocessed the 5' RACE reads, with one entry per CDR3 protein and no DNA. The sample table includes about 300,000 distinct CDR3 sequences. The CDR3 totals 11 residues. Germline assignment: CDR1 DFQATT and CDR2 SNEGSKA (reference sequence). The record originates from a study of monozygotic twins with inflammatory bowel disease. This chain links TRBV20-1 with TRBJ1-5. The sequence was obtained from a human donor with ulcerative colitis or Crohn's disease, or a healthy co-twin of an affected twin (not recorded which). The material sequenced was blood. CDR3 sequence: CSARDGQPQHF.